A single sample gave rise to the 25 T cell receptor beta chains below, sequenced in a study of blood T cell repertoires in COVID-19. Method: immunoSEQ multiplex PCR; TCRdb's copy keeps in-frame clones and lacks some. Here the sample spans 200,000 to 250,000 clones, about nine tenths being singletons. Sequencing was performed on peripheral blood. The receptors stem from a man aged 50-60 years with acute or convalescent COVID-19.

The chain recombines TRBV6-5 with TRBJ1-6; D unresolved. Looked up from germline, CDR1 is MNHEY and CDR2 is SVGAGI. This CDR3 is built from 15 residues. Between the trimmed V and J ends, which lost 3 bases and 8 bases, there was a span of 14 bases. The DNA of the CDR3 is TGTGCCAGCAGTTATTCCGGAAATCGGGATTCACCCCTCCACTTT. It yields the protein CASSYSGNRDSPLHF.

The chain has TRBV19 and TRBJ1-5; 7 bases are a match to TRBD1. Germline V gene data show CDR1 as LNHDA and CDR2 as SQIVND (reference sequence). V lost 5 bases, J lost 1 base, and 8 bases stayed unmatched. This CDR3 region has 16 residues. For the CDR3, the DNA is TGTGCCAGTAGTCCAAGACAGGGTGGCAGCAATCAGCCCCAGCATTTT. Its translation is CASSPRQGGSNQPQHF.

This clone is a singleton in its sample. This chain links TRBV18 with TRBJ2-3, with 7 nucleotides matching TRBD1. The CDR3 loop spans 16 amino acids. The V gene end was trimmed by 6 bases and the J gene end by 0 bases; junction bases not matched to a gene: 9. The V gene's germline CDR1 is KGHSH and CDR2 LQKENI. CDR3 in DNA: TGTGCCAGCTCGAGATCGCCGGGACAGAGCACAGATACGCAGTATTTT. Translation: CASSRSPGQSTDTQYF.

J is TRBJ1-2 and V is TRBV7-2, with D possibly TRBD1 on 6 matching bases. Trimming removed 3 bases at V and 0 bases at J, with 14 bases between. Germline-derived CDR1 and CDR2 are SGHTA and FQGNSA. This CDR3 has 16 amino acids. CDR3 bases: TGTGCCAGCAGCTTTCCTCTGACAGGCTCTAACTATGGCTACACCTTC. Protein product: CASSFPLTGSNYGYTF.

V gene TRBV11-2 combines with J gene TRBJ1-4; TRBD1 agrees at 10 bases. Germline-derived CDR1 and CDR2 are SGHAT and FQNNGV. CDR3 length: 17 amino acids. The trim removed 5 bases at V and 2 bases at J, leaving 8 bases unmatched. CDR3 loop: CASSPGQGVFTNEKLFF. The CDR3 region has the DNA TGTGCCAGCAGCCCCGGACAGGGGGTCTTTACTAATGAAAAACTGTTTTTT.

The rearrangement uses TRBV6-5 and TRBJ1-3; no clear D. The CDR3 loop spans 15 amino acids. V was shortened by 6 bases and J by 4 bases, with 16 bases between the two germline ends. Germline V CDR1 and CDR2: MNHEY, SVGAGI. CDR3 loop: CASRKDTSRGNTIYF. DNA for the CDR3: TGTGCCAGCAGAAAAGACACGTCGCGCGGAAACACCATATATTTT.

J is TRBJ1-1 and V is TRBV6-5, with D unclear. The V end was cut by 0 bases, the J end by 6 bases, with 14 bases between. Germline V gene lookup returns CDR1 MNHEY and CDR2 SVGAGI. This CDR3 is 15 amino acids long. The DNA for the CDR3 is TGTGCCAGCAGTTACTCGAGGCAAGGGAGCGCTGAAGCTTTCTTT. It encodes CASSYSRQGSAEAFF.

The rearrangement uses TRBV5-1 and TRBJ2-5, with 12 bases lining up with TRBD2. There are 14 residues in the CDR3. The J segment lost 5 bases and the V segment lost 4 bases, leaving 3 bases of the junction unmatched. Germline CDR1 reads SGHRS; CDR2 reads YFSETQ. CDR3 nucleotide sequence: TGCGCCAGCAGCGCGACTAGCGGGGGTGAGACCCAGTACTTC. Its translation: CASSATSGGETQYF.

V and J are TRBV9 and TRBJ1-3; 7 positions agree with TRBD1. The CDR3 runs 19 residues. The germline gives CDR1 SGDLS, CDR2 YYNGEE. V lost 2 bases and J lost 2; bases outside the gene matches: 16. The chain's CDR3 is CASSVRGAQDRAAGNTIYF. The CDR3 DNA reads TGTGCCAGCAGCGTTAGAGGGGCCCAAGACAGGGCTGCTGGAAACACCATATATTTT.

The V call is TRBV2, the J call TRBJ1-5; TRBD1 is a possible D gene (6 bases). The V end was cut by 10 bases, the J end by 0 bases, with 13 bases between. The CDR3 runs 14 residues. The V gene's germline CDR1 is SNHLY and CDR2 FYNNEI. CDR3 protein: CATGALNSNQPQHF. The CDR3 DNA follows: TGTGCCACAGGGGCGCTGAATAGCAATCAGCCCCAGCATTTT. The full variable domain, in which reference TRBV2 and TRBJ1-5 provide the parts outside the CDR3, is EPEVTQTPSHQVTQMGQEVILRCVPISNHLYFYWYRQILGQKVEFLVSFYNNEISEKSEIFDDQFSVERPDGSNFTLKIRSTKLEDSAMYFCATGALNSNQPQHFGDGTRLSIL.

The rearrangement uses TRBV2 and TRBJ2-1, with a weak D call TRBD2 (5 bases). This CDR3 is built from 15 residues. The germline gives CDR1 SNHLY, CDR2 FYNNEI. The V end was cut by 5 bases, the J end by 2 bases, with 13 bases between. CDR3 sequence (DNA): TGTGCCAGCAGTTTTGGAGTGGGAGCCTACAATGAGCAGTTCTTC. Residues: CASSFGVGAYNEQFF. The full variable domain, its missing parts supplied by reference TRBV2 and TRBJ2-1, is EPEVTQTPSHQVTQMGQEVILRCVPISNHLYFYWYRQILGQKVEFLVSFYNNEISEKSEIFDDQFSVERPDGSNFTLKIRSTKLEDSAMYFCASSFGVGAYNEQFFGPGTRLTVL.

The rearrangement joins TRBV5-5 to TRBJ2-1; D might be TRBD1 (5 bases). The CDR3 is made up of 15 amino acids. Trimming left V 2 bases short and J 8 bases short, with 17 bases between. CDR1 SGHKS and CDR2 YYEKEE come from the germline V gene (reference sequence). The CDR3 protein is CASSLGPSPGYEQFF. The CDR3 DNA reads TGTGCCAGCAGCTTAGGCCCCTCCCCAGGGTATGAGCAGTTCTTC.

The chain links TRBV6-1 to TRBJ1-1; D unclear. CDR3 size: 14 residues. Germline CDR1 and CDR2: MNHNS and SASEGT. V was shortened by 1 base and J by 4 bases, with 10 bases between the two germline ends. The CDR3 nucleotides read TGTGCCAGCAGTGAAGTCGTTGGGAGCACTGAAGCTTTCTTT. Translation gives CASSEVVGSTEAFF.

V gene TRBV6-5 combines with J gene TRBJ1-1; TRBD1 might be the D (5 bases). CDR3 size: 14 residues. The V gene lost 6 bases and the J gene lost 0 bases, with 11 bases spanning the gap. CDR1 MNHEY and CDR2 SVGAGI come from the germline V gene. CDR3 nucleotides: TGTGCCAGCAGCTTCCGACAGATGAACACTGAAGCTTTCTTT. Encoded protein: CASSFRQMNTEAFF.

A single count supports this clone. The chain has TRBV6-1 and TRBJ1-1; D not certain. The CDR3 is made up of 14 amino acids. CDR1 and CDR2 (germline): MNHNS, SASEGT. V was shortened by 1 base and J by 7 bases, with 13 bases between the two germline ends. CDR3 DNA: TGTGCCAGCAGTGAAGGGTTACCGGCGGGTGAAGCTTTCTTT. Translated, it gives CASSEGLPAGEAFF.

The chain joins TRBV11-2 to TRBJ1-2; D not resolved. Trimming removed 1 base from V and 5 bases from J, with 5 bases in between. The CDR3 consists of 12 residues. Germline V gene lookup returns CDR1 SGHAT and CDR2 FQNNGV. The CDR3, as DNA: TGTGCCAGCAGCTTAGCAATGTATGGCTACACCTTC. This translates into CASSLAMYGYTF.

This sequence joins TRBV5-6 and TRBJ2-4; TRBD2 matches 9 bases. The CDR3 is 16 amino acids. V lost 0 bases and J lost 6; bases outside the gene matches: 7. Germline values: CDR1 SGHDT, CDR2 YYEEEE. CDR3: CASSLGLLAGRNIQYF. In DNA form, the CDR3 reads TGTGCCAGCAGCTTGGGCCTCCTAGCGGGGAGAAACATTCAGTACTTC.

The chain is built from TRBV5-1 and TRBJ1-1, with 7 bases matching TRBD1. With V trimmed by 3 bases and J by 6 bases, 8 bases remained unmatched. Germline V CDR1 and CDR2: SGHRS, YFSETQ. The CDR3 length is 14 residues. The CDR3 DNA follows: TGCGCCAGCAGCTGGGGAGACAGGGCCTCTGAAGCTTTCTTT. Amino acids: CASSWGDRASEAFF.

This chain joins TRBV15 and TRBJ1-6; D call uncertain. V gave up 0 bases and J gave up 7 bases, with 7 bases separating them. The CDR3 runs 14 residues. Per the germline V gene, CDR1 is LNHNV and CDR2 is YYDKDF (reference sequence). The CDR3 protein is CATSRDQQNSPLHF. The CDR3 DNA reads TGTGCCACCAGCAGAGATCAACAGAATTCACCCCTCCACTTT.

The chain employs TRBV6-1 and TRBJ2-2; 7 bases match TRBD1. The CDR3 covers 16 residues. The germline V gene encodes CDR1 MNHNS and CDR2 SASEGT. J was trimmed by 2 bases and V by 2 bases; bases with no gene match: 5. CDR3 sequence (DNA): TGTGCCAGCAGTGAAAGGGGACAGAGAAACACCGGGGAGCTGTTTTTT. The encoded protein is CASSERGQRNTGELFF.

Remarks on this clone: One junction end disagrees with the germline gene, perhaps due to a read error. V and J are TRBV5-6 and TRBJ2-1; 7 nucleotides agree with TRBD2. The CDR3 sequence is 11 residues long. The V gene's germline CDR1 is SGHDT and CDR2 YYEEEE. CDR3 loop: CASSLREERFF. The CDR3 DNA reads as TGTGCCAGCAGCTTGCGGGAGGAGCGGTTCTTC.

The chain is built from TRBV19 and TRBJ1-6, with D possibly being TRBD1 (6 bases). V was shortened by 9 bases and J by 7 bases, with 16 bases between the two germline ends. Germline values: CDR1 LNHDA, CDR2 SQIVND (reference sequence). The CDR3 totals 14 residues. CDR3 bases: TGTGCCAGCCAAACAGGGAATTTCAATTCACCCCTCCACTTT. It specifies CASQTGNFNSPLHF.

This clone has only one observation. The chain combines TRBV18 with TRBJ1-2; 7 bases map to TRBD1. CDR1 and CDR2 (germline): KGHSH, LQKENI. This CDR3 has 15 amino acids. The V gene end was trimmed by 1 base and the J gene end by 4 bases; junction bases not matched to a gene: 6. The CDR3 sequence: CASSPLSRDSYGYTF. The CDR3 bases are TGTGCCAGCTCACCACTTTCCCGGGACAGCTATGGCTACACCTTC.

There are a few counts of this clone. The V and J genes are TRBV4-1 and TRBJ1-5, with D unclear. Germline CDR1 MGHRA, CDR2 YSYEKL. The CDR3 runs to 16 residues. V was pared by 0 bases and J by 5 bases, with 14 bases between. The CDR3 DNA follows: TGCGCCAGCAGCCAAGAGGGCACGGTAACTTATCAGCCCCAGCATTTT. This encodes CASSQEGTVTYQPQHF.

The chain recombines TRBV29-1 with TRBJ1-2, with TRBD1 matching 7 bases. The CDR3 runs 13 residues. From germline, CDR1 is SQVTM and CDR2 ANQGSEA. V lost 6 bases and J lost 6; bases outside the gene matches: 10. The CDR3 region is CSVNRGSVDGYTF. The CDR3 DNA follows: TGCAGCGTGAACAGGGGTTCGGTTGATGGCTACACCTTC.